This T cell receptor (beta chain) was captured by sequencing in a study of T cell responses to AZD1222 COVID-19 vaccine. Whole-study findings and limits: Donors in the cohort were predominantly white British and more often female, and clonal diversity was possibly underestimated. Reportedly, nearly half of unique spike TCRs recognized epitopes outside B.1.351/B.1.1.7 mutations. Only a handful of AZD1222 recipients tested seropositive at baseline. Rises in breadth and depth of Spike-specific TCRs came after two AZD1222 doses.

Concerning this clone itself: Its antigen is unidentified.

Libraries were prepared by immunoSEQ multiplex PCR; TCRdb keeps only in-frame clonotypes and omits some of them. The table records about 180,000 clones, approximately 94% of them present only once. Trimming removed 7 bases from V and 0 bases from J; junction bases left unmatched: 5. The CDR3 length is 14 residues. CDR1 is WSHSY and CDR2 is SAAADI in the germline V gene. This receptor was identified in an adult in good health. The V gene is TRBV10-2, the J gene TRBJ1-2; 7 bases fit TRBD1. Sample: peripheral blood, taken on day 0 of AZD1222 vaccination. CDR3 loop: CASTPDRSNYGYTF. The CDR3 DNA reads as TGCGCCAGCACTCCGGACAGGTCTAACTATGGCTACACCTTC.